This TCR beta chain was documented in a study of CD8 T cells in ankylosing spondylitis. Findings of the study overall: There was a TCR beta motif, made of fewer than 10 highly homologous variants, that appeared characteristic of ankylosing spondylitis blood. The study looked at matched synovial fluid samples from ankylosing spondylitis patients. Disease-linked clones were reported to be significantly enriched there. Some motif variants had been reported before (in reactive arthritis synovial fluid and blood).

This clonotype was seen many times. No antigen is known for it. Researchers built TCR beta libraries using quantitative 5'-RACE with molecular barcodes. TCRdb fed the 5' RACE reads into MiXCR, producing one record per CDR3 protein. This sample has 450,000 to 550,000 distinct CDR3 sequences, with about 5% found just once. Deletions cut 0 bases from V and 0 bases from J, with 9 bases between. Germline CDR1 LGHNA, CDR2 YSLEER. The CDR3 length is 15 residues. The sequencing sample was made of blood, either unsorted or a sorted T cell fraction (not recorded which). This chain links TRBV4-3 with TRBJ2-7; D possibly corresponds to TRBD1 (5 bases). The receptor's source is a male donor with ankylosing spondylitis. For the CDR3, the DNA is TGCGCCAGCAGCCAAGAGACAGAGGACTCCTACGAGCAGTACTTC. Translation: CASSQETEDSYEQYF.